This TCR beta chain was identified during a study of T cell responses to AZD1222 COVID-19 vaccine. Using immunoSEQ multiplex PCR, the repertoire was profiled, and TCRdb retains in-frame clones only, with some absent. Among 95,000 to 100,000 clones listed, 65% to 85% were seen once. The CDR3 is 12 residues long. From germline, CDR1 is SGHRS and CDR2 YFSETQ. Trimming shortened V by 0 bases and J by 7 bases, and 7 bases separated the two germline ends. The origin of this receptor is an adult who received the AZD1222 COVID-19 vaccine. The sequenced sample was peripheral blood, obtained 28 days after the second AZD1222 dose. The chain has TRBV5-1 and TRBJ1-1; D ambiguous. The CDR3 DNA follows: TGCGCCAGCAGCTTGGGGTACAGTGAAGCTTTCTTT. Amino acid sequence: CASSLGYSEAFF.